These 25 T cell receptor beta chains originate from one sample sequenced in a study of cytomegalovirus exposure and HLA in healthy donors. The PCR used 60 Vbeta and 13 Jbeta primers. Assay used: immunoSEQ multiplex PCR; TCRdb lists only in-frame clones, some missing. The sample has approximately 130,000 clones; over 8.5% are singletons. The sample consisted of PBMCs. These receptors were collected from a woman aged 40 to 49 in good health and CMV-seropositive.

This clone has more than one count but fewer than ten. V and J are TRBV5-1 and TRBJ1-2, with 9 positions matching TRBD1. Germline V gene data show CDR1 as SGHRS and CDR2 as YFSETQ. Germline trimming cut 0 bases from V and 4 bases from J; bases unmatched to any gene: 10. This CDR3 has 17 amino acids. In DNA, the CDR3 is TGCGCCAGCAGCTTGGACCCCGGACAGGGGACTTTCTATGGCTACACCTTC. Its protein is CASSLDPGQGTFYGYTF.

This clone came up a few times. This chain joins TRBV7-2 and TRBJ2-7; no clear D gene. Germline loops: CDR1 SGHTA, CDR2 FQGNSA. The CDR3 extends over 12 amino acids. Trimming removed 5 bases from V and 4 bases from J, with 9 bases in between. The DNA of the CDR3 is TGTGCCAGCAGCGAGCAGGCGTACGAGCAGTACTTC. Amino acid sequence: CASSEQAYEQYF.

There are a few counts of this clone. This chain uses TRBV5-1 with TRBJ1-1; no firm D call. The CDR3 totals 14 residues. In germline, CDR1 is SGHRS, CDR2 YFSETQ. Between the trimmed V and J ends, which lost 0 bases and 6 bases, there was a span of 12 bases. The CDR3 spells CASSLVPGISEAFF. Written as DNA, the CDR3 is TGCGCCAGCAGCTTGGTACCGGGGATCTCTGAAGCTTTCTTT.

This clone was seen more than once but under ten times. This chain connects TRBV6-5 to TRBJ2-7, with D possibly matching TRBD1 (6 bases). The CDR3 is made up of 15 amino acids. V gave up 7 bases and J gave up 3 bases, with 19 bases separating them. Germline-derived CDR1 and CDR2 are MNHEY and SVGAGI. The CDR3 coding sequence is TGTGCCAGCACCCTCATGACGGGACAAATCTACGAGCAGTACTTC. Its protein product is CASTLMTGQIYEQYF.

V is TRBV18 and J is TRBJ1-3, with TRBD1 identical over 9 bases. Germline V gene data show CDR1 as KGHSH and CDR2 as LQKENI. The ends lost 3 bases at V and 3 bases at J; junction bases unmatched: 6. The CDR3 runs to 16 residues. The CDR3: CASSPGQGNIGNTIYF. The DNA for the CDR3 is TGTGCCAGCTCACCGGGACAGGGTAACATTGGAAACACCATATATTTT.

Only a few counts were recorded for this clone. The gene calls are TRBV30 and TRBJ1-2, with 9 bases aligning to TRBD1. J gave up 4 bases and V 3 bases, and 12 bases lay outside the gene matches. CDR1 is GTSNPN, CDR2 SVGIG, per germline (reference sequence). The CDR3 runs to 16 residues. In DNA, the CDR3 is TGTGCCTGGAGAGGCCCGGGACAGGGTCGGATCTATGGCTACACCTTC. It codes for CAWRGPGQGRIYGYTF.

The chain joins TRBV12-5 to TRBJ2-1; a possible D gene is TRBD2 (6 bases). The germline gives CDR1 LGHNT, CDR2 FRNRAP. Trimming shortened V by 7 bases and J by 6 bases, and 13 bases separated the two germline ends. This CDR3 contains 13 residues. The CDR3 DNA reads as TGTGCTAGTGCCCCCACTAGCATCAATGAGCAGTTCTTC. This sequence encodes CASAPTSINEQFF. The whole variable domain, filled in from reference TRBV12-5 and TRBJ2-1, reads DARVTQTPRHKVTEMGQEVTMRCQPILGHNTVFWYRQTMMQGLELLAYFRNRAPLDDSGMPKDRFSAEMPDATLATLKIQPSEPRDSAVYFCASAPTSINEQFFGPGTRLTVL.

The chain recombines TRBV5-1 with TRBJ1-2; no definite D call. Germline lookup yields CDR1 SGHRS and CDR2 YFSETQ. Trimming removed 3 bases at V and 3 bases at J, with 12 bases between. The CDR3 runs 14 residues. The chain's CDR3 is CASSSEDAYYGYTF. Written as DNA, the CDR3 is TGCGCCAGCAGCTCGGAGGATGCATACTATGGCTACACCTTC.

The V gene is TRBV6-4, the J gene TRBJ1-5; no clear D gene. The CDR3 is 13 amino acids. CDR1 and CDR2 from the germline V gene are MRHNA and SNTAGT. Trimming took off 3 bases at V and 6 bases at J, with 9 bases between the two ends. The CDR3 DNA reads as TGTGCCAGCAGTGAGCAGGCCGGTCAGCCCCAGCATTTT. It codes for CASSEQAGQPQHF.

The gene calls are TRBV19 and TRBJ1-1, with TRBD1 identical over 8 bases. The CDR3 length is 12 residues. Germline V gene data show CDR1 as LNHDA and CDR2 as SQIVND (reference sequence). J gave up 4 bases and V 9 bases, and 4 bases lay outside the gene matches. The DNA for the CDR3 is TGTGCCAGGACAGGGGAAGCCACTGAAGCTTTCTTT. Protein: CARTGEATEAFF.

In its sample, this clone was seen a few times. The genes are TRBV10-1 and TRBJ2-2; TRBD2 might be the D (5 bases). Germline CDR1 and CDR2: WNHNN and SYGVQD (reference sequence). Trimming took 0 bases from V and 7 from J, leaving 9 bases between them. The CDR3 spans 14 residues. The CDR3 reads CASSESSVDGELFF. Written as DNA, the CDR3 is TGCGCCAGCAGTGAGTCTAGCGTGGACGGGGAGCTGTTTTTT.

This chain connects TRBV5-6 to TRBJ1-3, with D maybe TRBD1 (5 bases). This CDR3 is 15 amino acids long. The germline gives CDR1 SGHDT, CDR2 YYEEEE. V lost 0 bases and J lost 2, with 9 bases in between. CDR3 nucleotides: TGTGCCAGCAGCTTGGCCGGAGGGGCTGGAAACACCATATATTTT. Amino acid sequence: CASSLAGGAGNTIYF.

This chain connects TRBV4-1 to TRBJ1-5; 9 bases line up with TRBD1. The CDR3 has 16 residues. The germline CDR1 and CDR2 sequences are MGHRA and YSYEKL. V lost 3 bases and J lost 3; bases outside the gene matches: 6. The CDR3 nucleotides read TGCGCCAGCAGCCAGATCGGACAGGGGTTCAATCAGCCCCAGCATTTT. Its protein product is CASSQIGQGFNQPQHF.

In its sample, this clone was seen a few times. The chain uses TRBV7-9 and TRBJ1-6; 7 bases fit TRBD1. Germline CDR1 reads SEHNR; CDR2 reads FQNEAQ (reference sequence). The CDR3 runs 13 residues. After removal of 8 bases from V and 13 bases from J, the junction contained 11 bases not matched to a gene. In DNA, the CDR3 is TGTGCCAGCCGCATTCGACAGGGAGGTCCCCTCCACTTT. This gives the protein CASRIRQGGPLHF.

The table lists this clone with a few counts. The V call is TRBV7-9, the J call TRBJ2-5, with unresolved D. V gave up 5 bases and J gave up 10 bases, with 11 bases separating them. The CDR3 extends over 11 amino acids. CDR1 is SEHNR, CDR2 FQNEAQ, per germline (reference sequence). CDR3 bases: TGTGCCAGCAGCAACCTATCGGGCCAGTACTTC. Its protein is CASSNLSGQYF.

This clone has more than one count but fewer than ten. The V gene is TRBV10-3, the J gene TRBJ1-6, with TRBD1 matching 7 bases. Germline values: CDR1 ENHRY, CDR2 SYGVKD. V dropped 5 bases and J dropped 5; count of bases not matched to a gene: 15. This CDR3 region has 18 residues. CDR3 coding DNA: TGTGCCATCAGTCCCAGTAGCGGAGGGACAGCCAATAATTCACCCCTCCACTTT. Encoded protein: CAISPSSGGTANNSPLHF.

This chain connects TRBV30 to TRBJ2-7; the match to TRBD1 covers 9 bases. CDR1 is GTSNPN and CDR2 is SVGIG in the germline V gene (reference sequence). J lost 5 bases, V lost 4 bases, and 9 bases had no gene match. The CDR3 covers 14 residues. CDR3 in DNA: TGTGCCTGGATCCTAGACAGGGGGTACGACGAGCAGTACTTC. This translates into CAWILDRGYDEQYF.

The chain's CDR3 is CASSNRRNSGNTIYF. In DNA, the CDR3 is TGTGCCAGCAGTAACAGGAGAAACTCTGGAAACACCATATATTTT. The chain combines TRBV2 with TRBJ1-3; perhaps TRBD1 as D (5 bases). Trimming shortened V by 5 bases and J by 0 bases, and 11 bases separated the two germline ends. The CDR3 extends over 15 amino acids. Germline lookup yields CDR1 SNHLY and CDR2 FYNNEI. Combining the CDR3 with reference TRBV2 and TRBJ1-3 gives the whole variable domain EPEVTQTPSHQVTQMGQEVILRCVPISNHLYFYWYRQILGQKVEFLVSFYNNEISEKSEIFDDQFSVERPDGSNFTLKIRSTKLEDSAMYFCASSNRRNSGNTIYFGEGSWLTVV.

V is TRBV5-1 and J is TRBJ2-2; weak D call: TRBD2 (6 bases). Deletions cut 7 bases from V and 0 bases from J, with 16 bases between. The CDR3 is made up of 16 amino acids. Germline values: CDR1 SGHRS, CDR2 YFSETQ. In DNA form, the CDR3 reads TGCGCCAGCTCGTCGGCTAGCGTCACGAACACCGGGGAGCTGTTTTTT. Translated, it gives CASSSASVTNTGELFF.

This clone was recorded only once. The gene calls are TRBV6-1 and TRBJ1-5; tentatively, D is TRBD1 (5 bases). V dropped 4 bases and J dropped 4 bases, with 11 bases sitting between them. CDR3 length equals 14 residues. The V gene's germline CDR1 is MNHNS and CDR2 SASEGT. CDR3 protein: CASSGGLGNQPQHF. CDR3 DNA sequence: TGTGCCAGCAGTGGGGGACTGGGGAATCAGCCCCAGCATTTT.

In this sample, this clone turned up a few times. The CDR3 nucleotides read TGTGCCAGCAGTCCGGGACTGCCCTCCTACGAGCAGTACTTC. Translation: CASSPGLPSYEQYF. This rearrangement joins TRBV27 to TRBJ2-7, with a weak D call TRBD2 (6 bases). This CDR3 is 14 amino acids long. V was cut by 5 bases and J by 0 bases, with 11 bases left in between. The germline CDR1 and CDR2 sequences are MNHEY and SMNVEV (reference sequence).

This chain connects TRBV27 to TRBJ1-1, with 8 bases matching TRBD1. Germline V gives CDR1 MNHEY, CDR2 SMNVEV (reference sequence). CDR3 length: 12 amino acids. V trimming: 8 bases; J trimming: 1 base; junction bases outside the gene matches: 0. The CDR3: CASGTGNTEAFF. The CDR3 DNA sequence: TGTGCCAGCGGGACAGGGAACACTGAAGCTTTCTTT.

CDR3 residues: CASIEAGGLTDTQYF. For the CDR3, the DNA is TGTGCCAGCATAGAGGCAGGGGGCCTGACAGATACGCAGTATTTT. This chain uses TRBV6-1 with TRBJ2-3, with 8 bases fitting TRBD1. The V segment lost 7 bases and the J segment 3 bases; nucleotides outside the gene matches: 9. The CDR3 is 15 amino acids. CDR1 and CDR2 from the germline V gene are MNHNS and SASEGT.

The chain recombines TRBV9 with TRBJ2-2; D remains ambiguous. CDR1 and CDR2 from the germline V gene are SGDLS and YYNGEE. The CDR3 extends over 15 amino acids. Trimming stripped 4 bases from V and 7 bases from J, with 17 bases between. The CDR3 loop reads CASSPRIEASGELFF. The CDR3 DNA sequence: TGTGCCAGCAGCCCCCGGATCGAGGCTAGCGGGGAGCTGTTTTTT.

This sequence joins TRBV7-2 and TRBJ2-4; D may be TRBD2 (5 bases). This CDR3 region has 16 residues. Between the trimmed V and J ends, which lost 5 bases and 0 bases, there was a span of 14 bases. CDR1 SGHTA and CDR2 FQGNSA come from the germline V gene. CDR3 in amino acids: CASSPRLLIAKNIQYF. In DNA, the CDR3 is TGTGCCAGCAGCCCCCGACTACTAATAGCCAAAAACATTCAGTACTTC.